This TCR beta chain was identified during a study of T cell changes during pregnancy in multiple sclerosis. The V and J ends lost 1 base and 0 bases respectively, with 16 bases between them. The CDR3 length is 19 residues. Looked up from germline, CDR1 is LGHNA and CDR2 is YSLEER. Profiling relied on immunoSEQ multiplex PCR, and the TCRdb table lists in-frame clones only, not all of them. The sample lists about 51,000 clones, 94% occurring once. V and J are TRBV4-3 and TRBJ1-6, with D tentatively TRBD1 (6 bases). The sample here was CD4+ T cells from peripheral blood mononuclear cells, taken in the second trimester of pregnancy. The receptor's source is a female donor with multiple sclerosis, enrolled in a pregnancy study. This CDR3 reads CASSQVETGTSSYNSPLHF. In DNA, the CDR3 is TGCGCCAGCAGCCAAGTCGAGACGGGGACAAGCTCCTATAATTCACCCCTCCACTTT.